These 27 T cell receptor beta chains originate from one sample sequenced in a study of CD8+CD57+ T cells in acquired aplastic anemia. TCR beta VDJ combinations and CDR3 sequences were profiled from genomic DNA. TCRdb re-analysed the reads in MiXCR, keeping a single row per CDR3 protein. The table lists approximately 32,000 distinct CDR3 sequences, more than 75% of them singletons. Sequenced: sorted CD4+, CD8+, or CD8+CD57+ T cells (not recorded which) from PBMCs. These receptors came from a human donor in good health, serving as a control.

V and J are TRBV3-1 and TRBJ2-7, with 7 bases that match TRBD2. The better agreement between TRBJ2-5 and the DNA end casts doubt on the J call. The germline V gene encodes CDR1 LGHDT and CDR2 YNNKEL (reference sequence). CDR3 size: 15 residues. This CDR3 reads CASSHKWEGLETQYF. The CDR3 DNA sequence: TGTGCCAGCAGCCATAAGTGGGAGGGGTTGGAGACCCAGTACTTC.

The V and J genes are TRBV12-5 and TRBJ2-1, with D maybe TRBD2 (5 bases). Germline V CDR1 and CDR2: LGHNT, FRNRAP. CDR3 length: 12 amino acids. Trimming took 3 bases from V and 7 from J, leaving 7 bases between them. Here the CDR3 reads CASGLAANEQFF. CDR3 DNA sequence: TGTGCTAGTGGTTTAGCGGCGAATGAGCAGTTCTTC.

The chain joins TRBV24-1 to TRBJ2-1, with 13 nucleotides matching TRBD2. Germline lookup yields CDR1 KGHDR and CDR2 SFDVKD. The CDR3 spans 15 residues. With V trimmed by 5 bases and J by 6 bases, 3 bases remained unmatched. CDR3 sequence: CATSVRTSGSNEQFF. In DNA form, the CDR3 reads TGTGCCACCAGTGTCCGGACTAGCGGGAGCAATGAGCAGTTCTTC.

J is TRBJ2-5 and V is TRBV4-3; unclear D gene. The end of the DNA aligns better with TRBJ2-7, so the J call may be wrong. Per the germline V gene, CDR1 is LGHNA and CDR2 is YSLEER. The CDR3 totals 15 residues. CDR3 residues: CASSQDTGTLYEQYF. The CDR3 DNA sequence: TGCGCCAGCAGCCAAGACACCGGAACCCTCTACGAGCAGTACTTC.

The chain uses TRBV11-2 and TRBJ2-7; 9 positions match TRBD2. Trimming cost V 4 bases and J 5 bases; bases outside gene matches: 6. This CDR3 region has 14 residues. Germline CDR1 is SGHAT and CDR2 is FQNNGV. The CDR3 spells CASSWGGRADEQYF. The DNA for the CDR3 is TGTGCCAGCAGCTGGGGCGGGAGGGCCGACGAGCAGTACTTC.

The V and J genes are TRBV25-1 and TRBJ1-2, with D uncertain. The germline V gene encodes CDR1 MGHDK and CDR2 SYGVNS. The CDR3 runs to 15 residues. Deletions cut 5 bases from V and 4 bases from J, with 17 bases between. The CDR3 loop reads CASSPAGQWGYGYTF. The CDR3, as DNA: TGTGCCAGCAGTCCGGCAGGTCAGTGGGGCTATGGCTACACCTTC.

The CDR3 nucleotides read TGTGCCAGCCTTAGGGGACGGGGTACAGATACGCAGTATTTT. Translation gives CASLRGRGTDTQYF. The chain recombines TRBV2 with TRBJ2-3; D is perhaps TRBD1 or TRBD2 (5 bases each). This CDR3 is 14 amino acids long. With 8 bases removed from V and 3 bases from J, the gap between germline ends came to 15 bases. CDR1 is SNHLY, CDR2 FYNNEI, per germline. Combining the CDR3 with reference TRBV2 and TRBJ2-3 gives the whole variable domain EPEVTQTPSHQVTQMGQEVILRCVPISNHLYFYWYRQILGQKVEFLVSFYNNEISEKSEIFDDQFSVERPDGSNFTLKIRSTKLEDSAMYFCASLRGRGTDTQYFGPGTRLTVL.

A note on this clonotype: The junction departs from the called germline gene at one end, perhaps through a read error. This chain uses TRBV15 with TRBJ2-7; TRBD2 might be the D (5 bases). Germline CDR1 and CDR2: LNHNV and YYDKDF (reference sequence). The CDR3 runs 14 residues. CDR3 sequence (DNA): TGTGCCAGCAGCCAAGGTACTAGGACCTACGAGCAGTACTTC. Translating gives CASSQGTRTYEQYF.

The chain recombines TRBV12-3 or TRBV12-4 with TRBJ2-2, with TRBD2 identical over 7 bases. V gave up 4 bases and J gave up 2 bases; unmatched junction bases: 10. The CDR3 loop spans 17 amino acids. As DNA, the CDR3 is TGTGCCAGCAGTTCTTGGAGGAGCGGGATTAACACCGGGGAGCTGTTTTTT. Amino acids: CASSSWRSGINTGELFF.

The chain links TRBV19 to TRBJ2-7; weak D call: TRBD1 (6 bases). Germline lookup yields CDR1 LNHDA and CDR2 SQIVND (reference sequence). The V and J ends lost 8 bases and 2 bases respectively, with 10 bases between them. This CDR3 comprises 12 residues. This CDR3 reads CASSDRTYEQYF. The DNA of the CDR3 is TGTGCCAGTTCGGACAGAACCTACGAGCAGTACTTC.

This clonotype turned up a few times. This chain connects TRBV10-3 to TRBJ1-1; 9 bases line up with TRBD1. Germline values: CDR1 ENHRY, CDR2 SYGVKD. The junction had 6 bases not matched to a gene; V was cut back by 6 bases and J by 4 bases. There are 14 residues in the CDR3. CDR3 sequence: CAISSGQGGTEAFF. CDR3 nucleotide sequence: TGTGCCATCAGCTCGGGACAGGGCGGCACTGAAGCTTTCTTT.

The chain joins TRBV7-9 to TRBJ2-7; TRBD1 matches 7 bases. CDR3 length: 14 residues. The ends lost 4 bases at V and 7 bases at J; junction bases unmatched: 10. Germline V gives CDR1 SEHNR, CDR2 FQNEAQ (reference sequence). The DNA for the CDR3 is TGTGCCAGCAGCTATTATGAACAGGGGCGAGAGCAGTACTTC. Translated, it gives CASSYYEQGREQYF.

The sample holds a few counts of this clonotype. The V gene is TRBV2, the J gene TRBJ2-7; 8 bases line up with TRBD1. From germline, CDR1 is SNHLY and CDR2 FYNNEI. The CDR3 length is 13 residues. J lost 4 bases, V lost 10 bases, and 9 bases had no gene match. CDR3 in DNA: TGTGCCACCAGCAGGACAGGGAGATACGAGCAGTACTTC. As protein: CATSRTGRYEQYF.

The gene calls are TRBV11-2 and TRBJ2-1; TRBD2 matches at 8 bases. V lost 1 base to trimming and J lost 7 bases; unmatched junction nucleotides: 9. This CDR3 comprises 16 residues. CDR1 is SGHAT and CDR2 is FQNNGV in the germline V gene. Here the CDR3 reads CASSLGPRGAGNEQFF. CDR3 in DNA: TGTGCCAGCAGCTTAGGACCGCGGGGGGCTGGTAATGAGCAGTTCTTC.

This chain joins TRBV4-2 and TRBJ2-3; 9 bases map to TRBD2. The CDR3 runs 15 residues. Germline CDR1 and CDR2: LGHNA and YNFKEQ. V lost 4 bases to trimming and J lost 0 bases; unmatched junction nucleotides: 2. The CDR3 DNA sequence: TGTGCCAGCAGCCCTAGCGGGGACAGCACAGATACGCAGTATTTT. Amino acids: CASSPSGDSTDTQYF.

This sequence joins TRBV27 and TRBJ1-2, with D possibly being TRBD1 (5 bases). V lost 5 bases to trimming and J lost 5 bases, with 18 bases between them. CDR3 length equals 15 residues. Germline V CDR1 and CDR2: MNHEY, SMNVEV (reference sequence). CDR3: CASSPLQDSPYGYTF. The CDR3 bases are TGTGCCAGCAGTCCCCTCCAAGACAGCCCTTATGGCTACACCTTC.

The J gene is TRBJ2-3, the V gene TRBV25-1; 7 nucleotides line up with TRBD1. CDR1 MGHDK and CDR2 SYGVNS come from the germline V gene. V shed 6 bases and J 1 base; nucleotides not matched to a gene: 10. This CDR3 contains 16 residues. This CDR3 is CASSEEGGLGTDTQYF. CDR3 DNA: TGTGCCAGCAGCGAGGAAGGGGGCCTTGGCACAGATACGCAGTATTTT.

Regarding this clonotype: At one end, the junction sequence differs from germline, possibly due to a read error. This chain connects TRBV2 to TRBJ1-1, with no clear D. Germline V gene lookup returns CDR1 SNHLY and CDR2 FYNNEI. This CDR3 is built from 14 residues. CDR3 loop: CAISDIVRNTEAFF. The CDR3 DNA follows: TGTGCCATCAGTGATATTGTAAGAAACACTGAAGCTTTCTTT.

The chain has TRBV10-3 and TRBJ2-7; D perhaps matches TRBD2 (6 bases). V was clipped by 3 bases and J by 4 bases, with 16 bases between them. Germline lookup yields CDR1 ENHRY and CDR2 SYGVKD. This CDR3 contains 15 residues. CDR3 DNA: TGTGCCATCAGTGATAGGGACTCAGGCTCGTACGAGCAGTACTTC. Amino acid sequence: CAISDRDSGSYEQYF.

In its sample, this clonotype was seen once. This chain joins TRBV7-2 and TRBJ1-4; D remains ambiguous. CDR3 size: 12 residues. Trimming cost V 2 bases and J 8 bases, with 6 bases left between them. Germline V lookup: CDR1 SGHTA, CDR2 FQGNSA. The CDR3 protein is CASSLNREKLFF. The CDR3 DNA reads as TGTGCCAGCAGCTTAAATAGGGAAAAACTGTTTTTT. Looking up the rest from reference TRBV7-2 and TRBJ1-4 gives the full variable domain: GAGVSQSPSNKVTEKGKDVELRCDPISGHTALYWYRQSLGQGLEFLIYFQGNSAPDKSGLPSDRFSAERTGGSVSTLTIQRTQQEDSAVYLCASSLNREKLFFGSGTQLSVL.

The rearrangement joins TRBV7-3 to TRBJ2-3; 12 bases are shared with TRBD2. This CDR3 is 14 amino acids long. With 6 bases clipped from V and 4 bases from J, the junction kept 2 bases outside the gene matches. The germline V gene encodes CDR1 SGHTA and CDR2 FQGTGA. CDR3 sequence reads: CASSPSGGADTQYF. The CDR3 DNA follows: TGTGCCAGCAGTCCTAGCGGGGGGGCAGATACGCAGTATTTT.

The count of this clonotype is one. The V and J genes are TRBV25-1 and TRBJ1-6; weak D call: TRBD1 (6 bases). V was trimmed by 7 bases and J by 7 bases, leaving 17 bases between them. Germline values: CDR1 MGHDK, CDR2 SYGVNS. This CDR3 contains 15 residues. The CDR3 DNA reads TGTGCCAGCACGGCCAGGTGGGGGACAAATTCACCCCTCCACTTT. It yields the protein CASTARWGTNSPLHF.

V and J are TRBV15 and TRBJ2-7; maybe TRBD2 (8 bases). The CDR3 length is 15 residues. Per germline, CDR1 LNHNV and CDR2 YYDKDF (reference sequence). Trimming cost V 2 bases and J 6 bases, with 17 bases left between them. The CDR3 loop is CATSRIAGQRFEQYF. In DNA, the CDR3 is TGTGCCACCAGCAGAATAGCGGGACAGCGGTTCGAGCAGTACTTC.

The genes are TRBV10-3 and TRBJ2-6; tentative D call: TRBD1 (5 bases). Trimming pared 3 bases from V and 0 bases from J, leaving 12 bases between. Per the germline V gene, CDR1 is ENHRY and CDR2 is SYGVKD. The CDR3 spans 17 residues. The DNA of the CDR3 is TGTGCCATCAGTGACAGGGTAGGGTACTCTGGGGCCAACGTCCTGACTTTC. Translation gives CAISDRVGYSGANVLTF.

This chain connects TRBV19 to TRBJ1-2; a possible D gene is TRBD1 (5 bases). CDR1 and CDR2 from the germline V gene are LNHDA and SQIVND (reference sequence). The V end was cut by 6 bases, the J end by 4 bases, with 18 bases between. The CDR3 is 15 residues long. In nucleotides, the CDR3 is TGTGCCAGTAGCGAAGCAGGGAGGGGCGGCTATGGCTACACCTTC. This translates into CASSEAGRGGYGYTF.

The rearrangement uses TRBV20-1 and TRBJ1-2, with D perhaps TRBD1 (6 bases). Germline V gene data show CDR1 as DFQATT and CDR2 as SNEGSKA (reference sequence). Trimming pared 5 bases from V and 2 bases from J, leaving 24 bases between. The CDR3 extends over 17 amino acids. The CDR3 loop reads CSAAPILTGTQNYGYTF. The CDR3 bases are TGCAGTGCTGCCCCCATCTTAACAGGGACACAAAACTATGGCTACACCTTC.

The chain couples TRBV29-1 to TRBJ1-2, with D unclear. CDR1 SQVTM and CDR2 ANQGSEA come from the germline V gene. V was shortened by 6 bases and J by 4 bases, with 9 bases between the two germline ends. The CDR3 has 11 amino acids. CDR3 residues: CSVKDGYGYTF. The CDR3 DNA follows: TGCAGCGTCAAGGATGGCTATGGCTACACCTTC.